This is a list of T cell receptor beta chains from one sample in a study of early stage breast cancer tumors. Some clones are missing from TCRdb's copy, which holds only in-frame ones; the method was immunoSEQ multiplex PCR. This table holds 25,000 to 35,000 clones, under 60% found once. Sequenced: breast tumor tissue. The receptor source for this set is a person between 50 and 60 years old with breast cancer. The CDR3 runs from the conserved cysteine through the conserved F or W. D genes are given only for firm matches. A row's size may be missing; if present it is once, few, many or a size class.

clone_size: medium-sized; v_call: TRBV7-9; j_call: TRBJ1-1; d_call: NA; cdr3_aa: CASSSQGGSGRNTEAFF; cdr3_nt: TGTGCCAGCAGCAGTCAGGGTGGGTCAGGGAGGAACACTGAAGCTTTCTTT
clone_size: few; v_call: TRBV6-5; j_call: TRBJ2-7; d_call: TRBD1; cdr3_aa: CASSYLGQGTRYEQYF; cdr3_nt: TGTGCCAGCAGTTATTTGGGACAGGGGACTCGCTACGAGCAGTACTTC
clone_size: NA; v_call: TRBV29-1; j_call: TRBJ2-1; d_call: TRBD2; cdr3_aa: CSVSGGSYNEQFF; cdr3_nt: TGCAGCGTTAGCGGGGGGTCCTACAATGAGCAGTTCTTC
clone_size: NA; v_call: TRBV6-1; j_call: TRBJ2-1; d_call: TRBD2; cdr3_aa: CASSPGLAGVFEQFF; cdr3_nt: TGTGCCAGCAGCCCGGGACTAGCGGGAGTTTTTGAGCAGTTCTTC
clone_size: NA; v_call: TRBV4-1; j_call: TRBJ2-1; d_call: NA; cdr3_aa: CASSQGPSSYNEQFF; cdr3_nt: TGCGCCAGCAGCCAAGGCCCGAGCTCCTACAATGAGCAGTTCTTC
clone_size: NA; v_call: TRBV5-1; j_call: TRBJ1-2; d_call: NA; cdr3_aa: CASSLSGDGGYTF; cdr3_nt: TGCGCCAGCAGCTTGAGTGGGGACGGGGGCTACACCTTC
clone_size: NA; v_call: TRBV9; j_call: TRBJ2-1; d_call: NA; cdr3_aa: CASSGGDIFNEQFF; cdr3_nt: TGTGCCAGCAGCGGGGGCGACATCTTCAATGAGCAGTTCTTC
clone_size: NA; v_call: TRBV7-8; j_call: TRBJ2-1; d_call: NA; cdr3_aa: CASSPQPNYNEQFF; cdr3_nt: TGTGCCAGCAGTCCCCAACCGAATTACAATGAGCAGTTCTTC
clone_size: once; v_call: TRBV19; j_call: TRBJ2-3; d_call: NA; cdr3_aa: CASSGNSRKGYTDTQYF; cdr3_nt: TGTGCCAGTAGTGGGAATTCGCGGAAAGGATACACAGATACGCAGTATTTT
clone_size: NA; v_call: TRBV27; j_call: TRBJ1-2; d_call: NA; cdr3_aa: CASRLGGGSYGYTF; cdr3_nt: TGTGCCAGCAGGCTAGGGGGGGGCAGCTATGGCTACACCTTC
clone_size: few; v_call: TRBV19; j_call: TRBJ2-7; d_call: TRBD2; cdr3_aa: CASSIGGLATYEQYF; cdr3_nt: TGTGCCAGTAGTATAGGGGGACTAGCCACCTACGAGCAGTACTTC
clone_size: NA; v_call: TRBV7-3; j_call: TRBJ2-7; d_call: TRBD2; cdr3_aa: CASWGASGRHNMTYEQYF; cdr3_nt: TGTGCCAGCTGGGGGGCTAGCGGGAGGCACAACATGACCTACGAGCAGTACTTC
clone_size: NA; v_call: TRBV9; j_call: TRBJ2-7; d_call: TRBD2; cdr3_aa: CASSVAPGGYAYEQYF; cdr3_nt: TGTGCCAGCAGCGTCGCCCCGGGAGGGTACGCCTACGAGCAGTACTTC
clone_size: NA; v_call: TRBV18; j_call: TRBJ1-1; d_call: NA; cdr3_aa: CASSPREIRQTPFGEAFF; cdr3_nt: TGTGCCAGCTCACCGAGGGAGATAAGACAGACCCCTTTTGGCGAAGCTTTCTTT
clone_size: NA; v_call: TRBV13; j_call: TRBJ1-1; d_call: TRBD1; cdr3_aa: CASSTGGTEAFF; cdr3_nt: TGTGCCAGCAGCACAGGGGGCACTGAAGCTTTCTTT
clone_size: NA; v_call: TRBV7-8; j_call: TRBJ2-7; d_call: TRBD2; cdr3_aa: CASSRGLAAQASYEQYF; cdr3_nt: TGTGCCAGCAGCCGGGGACTAGCGGCCCAGGCCTCCTACGAGCAGTACTTC
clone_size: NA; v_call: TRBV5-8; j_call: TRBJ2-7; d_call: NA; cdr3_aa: CASSLGGPGKKQYF; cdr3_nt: TGTGCCAGCAGCTTGGGGGGACCAGGGAAGAAGCAGTACTTC
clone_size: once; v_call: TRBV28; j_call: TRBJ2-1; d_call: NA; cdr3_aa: CASRRSGTYNEQFF; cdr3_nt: TGTGCCAGCAGGCGATCGGGGACCTACAATGAGCAGTTCTTC
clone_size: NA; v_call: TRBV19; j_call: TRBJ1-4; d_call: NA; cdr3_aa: CASSIRTASNEKLFF; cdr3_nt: TGTGCCAGTAGTATACGAACGGCCTCTAATGAAAAACTGTTTTTT
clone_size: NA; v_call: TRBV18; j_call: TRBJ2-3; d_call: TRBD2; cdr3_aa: CASSLTRLAVAAPDTQYF; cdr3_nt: TGTGCCAGCTCCCTTACCCGACTAGCGGTCGCGGCCCCAGATACGCAGTATTTT
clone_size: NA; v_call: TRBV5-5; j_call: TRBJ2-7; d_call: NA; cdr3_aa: CASSSAGIPTYEQYF; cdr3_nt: TGTGCCAGCAGCTCGGCCGGGATTCCTACCTACGAGCAGTACTTC
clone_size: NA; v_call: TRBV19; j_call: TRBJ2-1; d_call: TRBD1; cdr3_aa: CASSILYRGNEQFF; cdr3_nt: TGTGCCAGTAGTATCTTGTACAGGGGCAATGAGCAGTTCTTC
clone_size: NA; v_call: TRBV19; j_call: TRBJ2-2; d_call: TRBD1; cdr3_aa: CASSPKRGQGATGELFF; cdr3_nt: TGTGCCAGTAGTCCCAAGAGGGGACAGGGGGCTACCGGGGAGCTGTTTTTT
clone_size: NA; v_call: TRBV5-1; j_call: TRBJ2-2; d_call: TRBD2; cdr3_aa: CASSPQRGNTGELFF; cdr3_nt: TGCGCCAGCAGCCCCCAGCGGGGGAACACCGGGGAGCTGTTTTTT
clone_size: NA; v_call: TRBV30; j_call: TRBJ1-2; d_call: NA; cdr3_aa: CAWSDTTLAGYTF; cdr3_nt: TGTGCCTGGAGTGACACGACTCTAGCGGGCTACACCTTC
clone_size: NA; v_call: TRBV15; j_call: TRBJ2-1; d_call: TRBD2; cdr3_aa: CATSREGTSLGNEQFF; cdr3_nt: TGTGCCACCAGCAGAGAAGGGACTAGCTTGGGCAATGAGCAGTTCTTC
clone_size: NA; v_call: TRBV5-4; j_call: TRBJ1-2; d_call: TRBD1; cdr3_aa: CASSLAGTGLYGYTF; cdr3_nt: TGTGCCAGCAGCTTGGCCGGGACAGGGCTTTATGGCTACACCTTC
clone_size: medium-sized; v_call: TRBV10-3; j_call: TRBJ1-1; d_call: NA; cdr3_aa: CATSAREGKVDTEAFF; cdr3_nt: TGTGCTACCTCAGCGAGGGAGGGGAAGGTGGACACTGAAGCTTTCTTT
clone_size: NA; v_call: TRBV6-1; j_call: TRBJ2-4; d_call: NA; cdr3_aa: CASRAFGQRTNIQYF; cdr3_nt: TGTGCCAGCAGGGCCTTCGGACAAAGAACGAACATTCAGTACTTC
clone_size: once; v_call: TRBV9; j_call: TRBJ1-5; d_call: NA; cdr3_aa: CASSREGSLSNQPQHF; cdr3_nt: TGTGCCAGCAGCCGGGAGGGGTCTCTGAGCAATCAGCCCCAGCATTTT
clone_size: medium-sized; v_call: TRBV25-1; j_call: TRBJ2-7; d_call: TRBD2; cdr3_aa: CASSPRGDYYEQYF; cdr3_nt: TGTGCCAGCAGTCCCAGAGGGGACTACTACGAGCAGTACTTC
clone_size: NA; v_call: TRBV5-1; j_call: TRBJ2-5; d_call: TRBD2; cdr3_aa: CASSLEPSGRAGQETQYF; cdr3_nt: TGCGCCAGCAGCTTGGAGCCGAGCGGGAGGGCCGGCCAAGAGACCCAGTACTTC
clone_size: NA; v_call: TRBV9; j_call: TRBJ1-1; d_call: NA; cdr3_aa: CASSPVSSNTEAFF; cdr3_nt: TGTGCCAGCAGTCCCGTATCCTCAAACACTGAAGCTTTCTTT
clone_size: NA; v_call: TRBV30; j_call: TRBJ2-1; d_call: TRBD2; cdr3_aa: CAWSVHSGSYNEQFF; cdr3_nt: TGTGCCTGGAGTGTACACAGCGGGAGTTACAATGAGCAGTTCTTC
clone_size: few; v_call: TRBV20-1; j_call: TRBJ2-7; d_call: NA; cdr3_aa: CSARRGVEQYF; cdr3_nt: TGCAGTGCTAGAAGGGGAGTCGAGCAGTACTTC
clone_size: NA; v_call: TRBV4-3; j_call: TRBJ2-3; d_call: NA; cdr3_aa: CASSQEGGQGPDTQYF; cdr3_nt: TGCGCCAGCAGCCAAGAAGGGGGGCAGGGGCCAGATACGCAGTATTTT
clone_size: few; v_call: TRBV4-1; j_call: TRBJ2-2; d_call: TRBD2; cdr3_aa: CASSSPGLDSAGELFF; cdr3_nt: TGCGCCAGCAGCAGCCCGGGACTAGATTCCGCCGGGGAGCTGTTTTTT
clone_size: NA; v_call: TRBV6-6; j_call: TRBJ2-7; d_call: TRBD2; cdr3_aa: CASTPGLAGDEQYF; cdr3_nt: TGTGCCAGCACCCCGGGACTAGCGGGAGACGAGCAGTACTTC
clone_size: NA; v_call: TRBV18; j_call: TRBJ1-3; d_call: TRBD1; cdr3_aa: CASSPLTGAVGNTIYF; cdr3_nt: TGTGCCAGCTCACCACTGACAGGGGCGGTTGGAAACACCATATATTTT
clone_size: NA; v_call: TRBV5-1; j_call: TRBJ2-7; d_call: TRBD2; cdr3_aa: CASSTGLAGGYEQYF; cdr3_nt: TGCGCCAGCAGCACGGGACTAGCGGGAGGGTACGAGCAGTACTTC